Below are 18 T cell receptor beta chains sequenced from a single sample in a study of control samples from healthy donors and cancer patients. Assay: immunoSEQ multiplex PCR; the TCRdb copy retains only in-frame clones and omits some. Among some 120,000 clones listed, more than 75% were seen once. Sequencing used blood. The receptors originated from a man aged 55 to 70 in good health.

The CDR3 reads CASSREPGGGNTGELFF. As DNA, the CDR3 is TGTGCCAGCAGCCGCGAGCCGGGGGGCGGGAACACCGGGGAGCTGTTTTTT. The J gene is TRBJ2-2, the V gene TRBV7-3; possible D gene TRBD2, 7 bases. Between the trimmed V and J ends, which lost 5 bases and 1 base, there was a span of 17 bases. CDR3 length: 17 amino acids. Germline V CDR1 and CDR2: SGHTA, FQGTGA.

This chain connects TRBV11-2 to TRBJ2-1; perhaps TRBD1 as D (5 bases). The CDR3 has 14 amino acids. Per germline, CDR1 SGHAT and CDR2 FQNNGV. Trimming stripped 5 bases from V and 5 bases from J, with 13 bases between. DNA of the CDR3: TGTGCCAGCAGCACACTGGACACCAACAATGAGCAGTTCTTC. Encoded protein: CASSTLDTNNEQFF. The whole variable domain, filled in from reference TRBV11-2 and TRBJ2-1, reads EAGVAQSPRYKIIEKRQSVAFWCNPISGHATLYWYQQILGQGPKLLIQFQNNGVVDDSQLPKDRFSAERLKGVDSTLKIQPAKLEDSAVYLCASSTLDTNNEQFFGPGTRLTVL.

The chain joins TRBV10-3 to TRBJ2-7, with D possibly TRBD1 on 5 matching bases. With 10 bases removed from V and 3 bases from J, the gap between germline ends came to 13 bases. Germline-derived CDR1 and CDR2 are ENHRY and SYGVKD. The CDR3 contains 12 residues. The CDR3 reads CATQGVNYEQYF. The CDR3 bases are TGTGCCACCCAGGGTGTCAACTACGAGCAGTACTTC.

The chain uses TRBV5-1 and TRBJ2-7; D is unresolved. The ends were cut back, 0 bases at V and 3 bases at J, with 16 bases in the middle. The CDR3 length is 16 residues. From germline, CDR1 is SGHRS and CDR2 YFSETQ. CDR3: CASSLAPGPPGYEQYF. As DNA, the CDR3 is TGCGCCAGCAGCTTGGCCCCCGGGCCCCCCGGCTACGAGCAGTACTTC.

The chain joins TRBV29-1 to TRBJ1-4, with D possibly matching TRBD1 (6 bases). Trimming cost V 5 bases and J 7 bases, with 11 bases left between them. Germline CDR1 is SQVTM and CDR2 is ANQGSEA. This CDR3 has 12 residues. The CDR3 loop reads CSVTGGSEKLFF. The CDR3 DNA sequence: TGCAGCGTTACGGGGGGCAGTGAAAAACTGTTTTTT.

For the CDR3, the DNA is TGCAGCGTTCGTAGCGCTAACTATGGCTACACCTTC. The encoded protein is CSVRSANYGYTF. The rearrangement uses TRBV29-1 and TRBJ1-2; D uncertain. Trimming cost V 5 bases and J 0 bases, with 7 bases left between them. The CDR3 contains 12 residues. Germline assignment: CDR1 SQVTM and CDR2 ANQGSEA. The full variable domain, with the rest looked up from reference TRBV29-1 and TRBJ1-2, is SAVISQKPSRDICQRGTSLTIQCQVDSQVTMMFWYRQQPGQSLTLIATANQGSEATYESGFVIDKFPISRPNLTFSTLTVSNMSPEDSSIYLCSVRSANYGYTFGSGTRLTVV.

The V and J genes are TRBV7-9 and TRBJ2-3; D is possibly TRBD1 or TRBD2 (5 bases each). Trimming shortened V by 4 bases and J by 5 bases, and 19 bases separated the two germline ends. CDR1 is SEHNR, CDR2 FQNEAQ, per germline (reference sequence). The CDR3 extends over 16 amino acids. CDR3 coding DNA: TGTGCCAGCAGCTCGACCCGGGACGCGTCAGGAGATACGCAGTATTTT. It yields the protein CASSSTRDASGDTQYF.

The chain recombines TRBV4-1 with TRBJ1-4; 10 positions agree with TRBD1. The V segment lost 2 bases and the J segment 3 bases; nucleotides outside the gene matches: 6. Germline CDR1 reads MGHRA; CDR2 reads YSYEKL. There are 17 residues in the CDR3. The CDR3 DNA is TGCGCCAGCAGCCAACCGACAGGGGGCATAGCTAATGAAAAACTGTTTTTT. Translated, it gives CASSQPTGGIANEKLFF.

The chain recombines TRBV12-1 with TRBJ1-3; TRBD1 is taken as the D call from the table, unchecked against the DNA. TRBV12-1 is marked as a pseudogene. This CDR3 is 16 amino acids long. Written as DNA, the CDR3 is TGTGCCAGCATCCCGACAGGGCCCAATTCCGGGGACACCATATATTTT. Translation gives CASIPTGPNSGDTIYF.

J is TRBJ2-2 and V is TRBV28; 10 nucleotides match TRBD2. The V gene's germline CDR1 is MDHEN and CDR2 SYDVKM. After removal of 5 bases from V and 6 bases from J, the junction contained 6 bases not matched to a gene. This CDR3 has 15 residues. CDR3 in DNA: TGTGCCAGCAGTAGCGGGGGGGCCGAGGCCGGGGAGCTGTTTTTT. The encoded protein is CASSSGGAEAGELFF.

The V and J genes are TRBV13 and TRBJ1-1; weak D call: TRBD1 (5 bases). V was shortened by 5 bases and J by 5 bases, with 15 bases between the two germline ends. The CDR3 totals 14 residues. In germline, CDR1 is PRHDT, CDR2 FYEKMQ (reference sequence). CDR3 coding DNA: TGTGCCAGCAGCCGGGACTCACATTGGACTGAAGCTTTCTTT. Its translation is CASSRDSHWTEAFF.

The V gene is TRBV2, the J gene TRBJ2-7, with TRBD1 identical over 8 bases. The CDR3 consists of 14 residues. V shed 6 bases and J 2 bases; nucleotides not matched to a gene: 6. From germline, CDR1 is SNHLY and CDR2 FYNNEI. CDR3 sequence: CASSRDRLAYEQYF. For the CDR3, the DNA is TGTGCCAGCAGCCGGGACAGGCTTGCCTACGAGCAGTACTTC. The complete variable domain, with remaining parts taken from reference TRBV2 and TRBJ2-7, reads EPEVTQTPSHQVTQMGQEVILRCVPISNHLYFYWYRQILGQKVEFLVSFYNNEISEKSEIFDDQFSVERPDGSNFTLKIRSTKLEDSAMYFCASSRDRLAYEQYFGPGTRLTVT.

This chain uses TRBV21-1 with TRBJ1-1; the D call in the table, TRBD1, was not verified against the DNA. TRBV21-1 is a pseudogene. The CDR3 is 18 residues long. Here the CDR3 DNA reads TGTGCCAGCATCGCGATTAAGAGACAGGGAGCGCCTAATACTGAAGCTTTCTTT. It encodes CASIAIKRQGAPNTEAFF.

V usage is TRBV5-1 and J usage is TRBJ2-1, with D possibly being TRBD1 (6 bases). With 0 bases removed from V and 8 bases from J, the gap between germline ends came to 15 bases. The germline V gene encodes CDR1 SGHRS and CDR2 YFSETQ. This CDR3 contains 15 residues. The CDR3 DNA sequence: TGCGCCAGCAGCTTGGCCGTGGGGGCAGTCGATGAGCAGTTCTTC. This sequence encodes CASSLAVGAVDEQFF.

The CDR3 reads CAIYASGNNYGYTF. For the CDR3, the DNA is TGTGCCATCTACGCCTCGGGCAACAACTATGGCTACACCTTC. V is TRBV10-3 and J is TRBJ1-2; D remains unclear. CDR3 size: 14 residues. Trimming pared 8 bases from V and 2 bases from J, leaving 15 bases between. Germline CDR1 is ENHRY and CDR2 is SYGVKD.

This chain uses TRBV7-9 with TRBJ1-4, with D possibly being TRBD1 (5 bases). Germline V gives CDR1 SEHNR, CDR2 FQNEAQ (reference sequence). V lost 1 base and J lost 4, with 10 bases in between. The CDR3 sequence is 15 residues long. CDR3 DNA sequence: TGTGCCAGCAGCTTAGACAGGACCCTTAATGAAAAACTGTTTTTT. It yields the protein CASSLDRTLNEKLFF. The full variable domain, rest sourced from reference TRBV7-9 and TRBJ1-4, is DTGVSQNPRHKITKRGQNVTFRCDPISEHNRLYWYRQTLGQGPEFLTYFQNEAQLEKSRLLSDRFSAERPKGSFSTLEIQRTEQGDSAMYLCASSLDRTLNEKLFFGSGTQLSVL.

There are a few counts of this clone. This chain links TRBV2 with TRBJ1-6; the match to TRBD1 covers 7 bases. The CDR3 is 13 amino acids. Germline V lookup: CDR1 SNHLY, CDR2 FYNNEI. The chain's CDR3 is CADAGGWNSPLHF. The CDR3 DNA is TGTGCTGATGCAGGGGGATGGAATTCACCCCTCCACTTT.

This clone was picked up a small number of times. The genes are TRBV28 and TRBJ1-4; perhaps TRBD1 as D (5 bases). Germline V gene sequence: CDR1 MDHEN, CDR2 SYDVKM. CDR3 length: 15 amino acids. Trimming stripped 2 bases from V and 5 bases from J, with 12 bases between. This CDR3 reads CASSLGGRTNEKLFF. The CDR3 DNA reads as TGTGCCAGCAGTTTAGGAGGGAGGACAAATGAAAAACTGTTTTTT.